This entry lists 24 T cell receptor beta chains sequenced from one sample in a study of lymphopenia after photon versus proton radiotherapy. Sequencing used immunoSEQ multiplex PCR; TCRdb keeps in-frame clones, though not all of them. Altogether about 26,000 clones are present, around 86% being singletons, with the ten largest covering more than 3%. The source was peripheral blood, collected from a patient treated with photon-based radiotherapy. The receptor source for this set is a woman between 45 and 65 years old with pancreatic cancer.

The V call is TRBV7-3, the J call TRBJ2-7, with 8 nucleotides matching TRBD2. The CDR3 consists of 15 residues. Germline V gene data show CDR1 as SGHTA and CDR2 as FQGTGA. Trimming cost V 1 base and J 4 bases; bases outside gene matches: 6. CDR3 loop: CASSLNPSGSYEQYF. CDR3 nucleotide sequence: TGTGCCAGCAGCTTAAATCCCAGCGGGAGTTACGAGCAGTACTTC.

The chain is built from TRBV5-4 and TRBJ1-1; D not certain. Germline assignment: CDR1 SGHNT and CDR2 YYREEE (reference sequence). The CDR3 is 14 residues long. V was pared by 0 bases and J by 2 bases, with 8 bases between. DNA of the CDR3: TGTGCCAGCAGCTTGGTGTTAGGAAACACTGAAGCTTTCTTT. It translates to CASSLVLGNTEAFF.

This chain joins TRBV7-9 and TRBJ2-1, with D possibly being TRBD2 (6 bases). Germline lookup yields CDR1 SEHNR and CDR2 FQNEAQ (reference sequence). Deletions cut 4 bases from V and 7 bases from J, with 17 bases between. The CDR3 runs to 15 residues. Written as DNA, the CDR3 is TGTGCCAGCAGCTCCTTTCGGCGGGAAGGTAATGAGCAGTTCTTC. It codes for CASSSFRREGNEQFF.

The chain has TRBV9 and TRBJ2-7; 10 bases are a match to TRBD2. V shed 0 bases, J shed 2 bases, and the junction held 5 bases outside the gene matches. Germline CDR1 reads SGDLS; CDR2 reads YYNGEE. The CDR3 runs 16 residues. In DNA, the CDR3 is TGTGCCAGCAGCGTAGCCCCTAGCGGGAGTCCCTACGAGCAGTACTTC. Its translation: CASSVAPSGSPYEQYF.

The chain employs TRBV5-1 and TRBJ2-7, with 10 nucleotides matching TRBD2. After removal of 7 bases from V and 5 bases from J, the junction contained 9 bases not matched to a gene. Germline lookup yields CDR1 SGHRS and CDR2 YFSETQ. This CDR3 region has 14 residues. The DNA of the CDR3 is TGCGCCAGCGGTTACCCCGGGACTAGCGACGAGCAGTACTTC. Encoded protein: CASGYPGTSDEQYF. Filled out from reference TRBV5-1 and TRBJ2-7, the complete variable domain reads KAGVTQTPRYLIKTRGQQVTLSCSPISGHRSVSWYQQTPGQGLQFLFEYFSETQRNKGNFPGRFSGRQFSNSRSEMNVSTLELGDSALYLCASGYPGTSDEQYFGPGTRLTVT.

The V call is TRBV4-3, the J call TRBJ1-5; D is ambiguous. CDR3 length: 14 amino acids. Trimming took 0 bases from V and 5 from J, leaving 8 bases between them. Germline CDR1 is LGHNA and CDR2 is YSLEER. CDR3 DNA sequence: TGCGCCAGCAGCCAAGAAACAGCAGATCAGCCCCAGCATTTT. It translates to CASSQETADQPQHF.

This CDR3 is CASGIAGPRHEQFF. CDR3 bases: TGCGCCAGCGGTATAGCGGGGCCTCGCCATGAGCAGTTCTTC. The chain combines TRBV23-1 with TRBJ2-1, with TRBD2 matching 8 bases. TRBV23-1 is designated an ORF whose function remains uncertain. J gave up 8 bases and V 8 bases, and 11 bases lay outside the gene matches. This CDR3 comprises 14 residues.

This clone was picked up one time. The rearrangement uses TRBV4-2 and TRBJ2-3, with 9 bases fitting TRBD2. V lost 5 bases and J lost 0; bases outside the gene matches: 6. The V gene's germline CDR1 is LGHNA and CDR2 YNFKEQ. The CDR3 runs 16 residues. The CDR3 DNA reads TGTGCCAGCAGCACCCGACTAGCGGTAAGCACAGATACGCAGTATTTT. Translating gives CASSTRLAVSTDTQYF.

V and J are TRBV11-3 and TRBJ2-1, with D tentatively TRBD1 (6 bases). CDR3 length: 19 residues. Germline CDR1 is SGHNT and CDR2 is YENEEA. V was trimmed by 5 bases and J by 1 base, leaving 24 bases between them. The CDR3 DNA follows: TGTGCCAGCAGCCCCCTGGGACGGGGCCAGGGGACATCCTACAATGAGCAGTTCTTC. Translation gives CASSPLGRGQGTSYNEQFF.

This clone was found once. The gene calls are TRBV4-2 and TRBJ2-7; D is uncertain. Germline CDR1 LGHNA, CDR2 YNFKEQ. CDR3 length: 13 residues. With 0 bases removed from V and 3 bases from J, the gap between germline ends came to 6 bases. CDR3 DNA sequence: TGTGCCAGCAGCCAAGATAAGGGCTACGAGCAGTACTTC. Residues: CASSQDKGYEQYF.

The rearrangement links TRBV10-3 to TRBJ2-7, with 7 bases aligning to TRBD1. The CDR3 contains 12 residues. The ends lost 10 bases at V and 6 bases at J; junction bases unmatched: 9. Per germline, CDR1 ENHRY and CDR2 SYGVKD. The CDR3 here is CATGDSPFEQYF. As DNA, the CDR3 is TGTGCCACCGGGGACAGCCCCTTCGAGCAGTACTTC.

The chain recombines TRBV9 with TRBJ2-1, with 8 bases matching TRBD2. The CDR3 length is 16 residues. In germline, CDR1 is SGDLS, CDR2 YYNGEE. With 0 bases clipped from V and 3 bases from J, the junction kept 5 bases outside the gene matches. Written as DNA, the CDR3 is TGTGCCAGCAGCGTAGAGGGTAGCGGGAACTACAATGAGCAGTTCTTC. Residues: CASSVEGSGNYNEQFF.

This sequence joins TRBV30 and TRBJ2-4; D is uncertain. This CDR3 has 13 residues. Per the germline V gene, CDR1 is GTSNPN and CDR2 is SVGIG (reference sequence). V lost 1 base and J 0 bases, leaving 4 bases between the germline ends. The CDR3 DNA sequence: TGTGCCTGGAGTGCGGGAGCCAAAAACATTCAGTACTTC. Its protein product is CAWSAGAKNIQYF.

V usage is TRBV7-3 and J usage is TRBJ2-3, with TRBD2 matching 8 bases. Per the germline V gene, CDR1 is SGHTA and CDR2 is FQGTGA. The V segment lost 5 bases and the J segment 6 bases; nucleotides outside the gene matches: 7. The CDR3 has 14 amino acids. DNA for the CDR3: TGTGCCAGCAGCCCTCGGGGGGGAGACGATACGCAGTATTTT. Its protein product is CASSPRGGDDTQYF. The complete variable domain, with remaining parts taken from reference TRBV7-3 and TRBJ2-3, reads GAGVSQTPSNKVTEKGKYVELRCDPISGHTALYWYRQSLGQGPEFLIYFQGTGAADDSGLPNDRFFAVRPEGSVSTLKIQRTERGDSAVYLCASSPRGGDDTQYFGPGTRLTVL.

The J gene is TRBJ2-7, the V gene TRBV15; 8 nucleotides match TRBD2. Germline CDR1 reads LNHNV; CDR2 reads YYDKDF (reference sequence). Germline trimming cut 6 bases from V and 2 bases from J; bases unmatched to any gene: 6. This CDR3 is 14 amino acids long. The CDR3 nucleotides are TGTGCCACCAGGGCGGGGGGCTCGCCCTACGAGCAGTACTTC. It translates to CATRAGGSPYEQYF.

The chain has TRBV10-2 and TRBJ2-7; the D is unclear. The V end was cut by 5 bases, the J end by 5 bases, with 10 bases between. The CDR3 length is 12 residues. Germline V gives CDR1 WSHSY, CDR2 SAAADI. The CDR3 spells CASSHQWNEQYF. Here the CDR3 DNA reads TGCGCCAGCAGTCACCAGTGGAACGAGCAGTACTTC.

The chain links TRBV5-1 to TRBJ2-7, with 8 nucleotides matching TRBD2. CDR3 length: 14 amino acids. Germline CDR1 reads SGHRS; CDR2 reads YFSETQ. With V trimmed by 3 bases and J by 2 bases, 4 bases remained unmatched. The CDR3 sequence is CASSWTSQTYEQYF. Here the CDR3 DNA reads TGCGCCAGCAGCTGGACTAGCCAAACCTACGAGCAGTACTTC.

The CDR3: CAWSVRGHQPQHF. The CDR3 coding sequence is TGTGCCTGGAGTGTTAGGGGGCATCAGCCCCAGCATTTT. The V and J genes are TRBV30 and TRBJ1-5, with TRBD1 identical over 7 bases. CDR3 length equals 13 residues. Germline CDR1 and CDR2: GTSNPN and SVGIG (reference sequence). V gave up 0 bases and J gave up 5 bases; unmatched junction bases: 1.

V is TRBV6-5 and J is TRBJ1-1; D is unclear. CDR1 and CDR2 (germline): MNHEY, SVGAGI. Deletions cut 6 bases from V and 5 bases from J, with 7 bases between. The CDR3 totals 11 residues. This CDR3 reads CASSSWTEAFF. The CDR3 nucleotides are TGTGCCAGCAGCTCGTGGACTGAAGCTTTCTTT.

The chain is built from TRBV7-2 and TRBJ2-3; 8 bases are shared with TRBD1. The trim removed 3 bases at V and 6 bases at J, leaving 2 bases unmatched. CDR1 and CDR2 from the germline V gene are SGHTA and FQGNSA. This CDR3 region has 13 residues. Here the CDR3 DNA reads TGTGCCAGCAGCTTCCAGGGGGCGGATACGCAGTATTTT. Its protein is CASSFQGADTQYF.

This clone was recorded only once. The chain employs TRBV19 and TRBJ2-7, with TRBD2 matching over 10 bases. The CDR3 is 12 residues long. Germline V CDR1 and CDR2: LNHDA, SQIVND (reference sequence). Unmatched junction bases numbered 1, after V lost 6 bases and J lost 5 bases. As DNA, the CDR3 is TGTGCCAGTAGCCTAGCGGGAGACGAGCAGTACTTC. Residues: CASSLAGDEQYF.

This clone came up once. In nucleotides, the CDR3 is TGTGCCTGGAGTTCCCCACGGCTTGAAGCTTTCTTT. Translation gives CAWSSPRLEAFF. V gene TRBV30 combines with J gene TRBJ1-1; D is unclear. This CDR3 is built from 12 residues. Germline V lookup: CDR1 GTSNPN, CDR2 SVGIG (reference sequence). Trimming pared 2 bases from V and 7 bases from J, leaving 11 bases between.

CDR3 in amino acids: CASTERNTGELFF. In DNA form, the CDR3 reads TGTGCCAGTACCGAGCGGAACACCGGGGAGCTGTTTTTT. This rearrangement joins TRBV19 to TRBJ2-2; no clear D gene. Germline V gene lookup returns CDR1 LNHDA and CDR2 SQIVND (reference sequence). The CDR3 loop spans 13 amino acids. Trimming removed 7 bases at V and 1 base at J, with 7 bases between.

The table lists this clone with a few counts. The chain has TRBV7-6 and TRBJ2-7; D is perhaps TRBD1 (5 bases). The germline V and J ends were trimmed by 0 bases and 5 bases, with 8 bases remaining between them. This CDR3 comprises 13 residues. The V gene's germline CDR1 is SGHVS and CDR2 FNYEAQ. The CDR3 region has the DNA TGTGCCAGCAGCTTAGCACCCAGGGACGAGCAGTACTTC. Its protein is CASSLAPRDEQYF.